The 17 T cell receptor beta chains listed next were all sequenced from one sample in a study of cytomegalovirus exposure and HLA in healthy donors. Sequencing was performed with immunoSEQ multiplex PCR; in TCRdb, only in-frame clones are kept and a portion is missing. The data contain roughly 100,000 clones, over 85% of them singletons. The sample consisted of PBMCs. The source of these receptors is a woman aged 18 to 35 in good health and CMV-seronegative.

The chain carries TRBV30 and TRBJ2-1, with no clear D. V lost 1 base and J 5 bases, leaving 9 bases between the germline ends. The CDR3 has 13 amino acids. The germline CDR1 and CDR2 sequences are GTSNPN and SVGIG (reference sequence). The CDR3 region is CAWSGGQNNEQFF. For the CDR3, the DNA is TGTGCCTGGAGTGGCGGTCAGAACAATGAGCAGTTCTTC.

The chain couples TRBV10-1 to TRBJ2-3; 8 bases align to TRBD2. CDR1 is WNHNN, CDR2 SYGVQD, per germline (reference sequence). Losses at the gene ends were 5 bases for V and 5 bases for J; bases not matched to a gene: 15. The CDR3 extends over 17 amino acids. As DNA, the CDR3 is TGCGCCAGCAGTATCCACCAAGGAGCGGGAGAACTAGATACGCAGTATTTT. Translating gives CASSIHQGAGELDTQYF.

The rearrangement uses TRBV15 and TRBJ1-3; D gene ambiguous. V was cut by 5 bases and J by 16 bases, with 12 bases left in between. CDR1 and CDR2 from the germline V gene are LNHNV and YYDKDF (reference sequence). This CDR3 is 10 amino acids long. The CDR3: CATSGTGFYF. CDR3 nucleotide sequence: TGTGCCACCAGCGGTACGGGATTTTATTTT. The complete variable domain, with remaining parts taken from reference TRBV15 and TRBJ1-3, reads DAMVIQNPRYQVTQFGKPVTLSCSQTLNHNVMYWYQQKSSQAPKLLFHYYDKDFNNEADTPDNFQSRRPNTSFCFLDIRSPGLGDTAMYLCATSGTGFYFGEGSWLTVV.

The chain is built from TRBV4-3 and TRBJ1-5; a weak D match, TRBD1 (5 bases). The V and J ends lost 0 bases and 1 base respectively, with 10 bases between them. Per the germline V gene, CDR1 is LGHNA and CDR2 is YSLEER. The CDR3 is 16 amino acids. This CDR3 reads CASSQDIGVSNQPQHF. The CDR3 nucleotides are TGCGCCAGCAGCCAAGATATAGGGGTGAGCAATCAGCCCCAGCATTTT.

The chain has TRBV6-4 and TRBJ2-2; 8 bases align to TRBD2. The CDR3 extends over 16 amino acids. CDR1 is MRHNA and CDR2 is SNTAGT in the germline V gene. V shed 6 bases, J shed 4 bases, and the junction held 10 bases outside the gene matches. The CDR3 reads CASSPAREVGTGELFF. In nucleotides, the CDR3 is TGTGCCAGCAGCCCGGCGCGGGAGGTGGGCACCGGGGAGCTGTTTTTT.

The chain has TRBV21-1 and TRBJ1-1; TRBD1 is the table's D call and was not checked against the DNA. TRBV21-1 is marked as a pseudogene. The length of the CDR3 is 16 residues. The CDR3 DNA is TGTGCCAGCAGCTCTTTACCAGGACATTTGAACACTGAAGCTTTCTTT. Translation gives CASSSLPGHLNTEAFF.

In this sample, this clone turned up once. This chain uses TRBV5-1 with TRBJ1-4, with D perhaps TRBD1 (5 bases). CDR1 is SGHRS and CDR2 is YFSETQ in the germline V gene. CDR3 length equals 15 residues. V was cut by 0 bases and J by 8 bases, with 14 bases left in between. The CDR3 bases are TGCGCCAGCAGCTTGGGTCGGGGGATTTCGGAAAAACTGTTTTTT. It encodes CASSLGRGISEKLFF.

The chain is built from TRBV4-2 and TRBJ1-2; D is undetermined. V was pared by 2 bases and J by 8 bases, with 15 bases between. CDR1 and CDR2 from the germline V gene are LGHNA and YNFKEQ. This CDR3 is 14 amino acids long. CDR3 DNA sequence: TGTGCCAGCAGCCAAAATACCCAGACTCGGGGCTACACCTTC. Encoded protein: CASSQNTQTRGYTF.

The chain is built from TRBV12-5 and TRBJ1-5; no firm D call. The CDR3 extends over 20 amino acids. Germline loops: CDR1 LGHNT, CDR2 FRNRAP. Between the trimmed V and J ends, which lost 2 bases and 1 base, there was a span of 24 bases. CDR3 amino acids: CASGLISSAAPLRSNQPQHF. The CDR3 DNA reads as TGTGCTAGTGGTTTGATTTCCTCGGCCGCACCCTTGAGGAGCAATCAGCCCCAGCATTTT.

This chain joins TRBV4-1 and TRBJ2-5; 7 nucleotides match TRBD1. Germline CDR1 is MGHRA and CDR2 is YSYEKL. The CDR3 is made up of 15 amino acids. V trimming: 6 bases; J trimming: 0 bases; junction bases outside the gene matches: 7. CDR3 region: CASSKGAVYQETQYF. DNA for the CDR3: TGCGCCAGCAGTAAGGGGGCCGTTTACCAAGAGACCCAGTACTTC.

The gene calls are TRBV2 and TRBJ1-5; 7 bases are shared with TRBD1. The CDR3 has 13 amino acids. The V segment lost 6 bases and the J segment 4 bases; nucleotides outside the gene matches: 3. Per the germline V gene, CDR1 is SNHLY and CDR2 is FYNNEI. The CDR3 sequence is CASSRDSNQPQHF. CDR3 in DNA: TGTGCCAGCAGCCGGGACAGTAATCAGCCCCAGCATTTT.

The chain carries TRBV4-3 and TRBJ1-1; TRBD1 matches 9 bases. The CDR3 has 14 amino acids. From germline, CDR1 is LGHNA and CDR2 YSLEER. Trimming removed 2 bases from V and 3 bases from J; junction bases left unmatched: 1. The CDR3 nucleotides are TGCGCCAGCAGCCAATACAGGGGGCACACTGAAGCTTTCTTT. As protein: CASSQYRGHTEAFF.

The rearrangement joins TRBV30 to TRBJ1-2; the match to TRBD1 covers 7 bases. This CDR3 region has 14 residues. CDR1 GTSNPN and CDR2 SVGIG come from the germline V gene (reference sequence). J lost 6 bases, V lost 5 bases, and 12 bases had no gene match. This CDR3 is CAWSLILGGNGYTF. DNA for the CDR3: TGTGCCTGGTCCCTGATTTTAGGGGGCAATGGCTACACCTTC. The full variable domain, completed using reference TRBV30 and TRBJ1-2, is SQTIHQWPATLVQPVGSPLSLECTVEGTSNPNLYWYRQAAGRGLQLLFYSVGIGQISSEVPQNLSASRPQDRQFILSSKKLLLSDSGFYLCAWSLILGGNGYTFGSGTRLTVV.

This chain uses TRBV5-1 with TRBJ2-7; 7 bases are a match to TRBD2. Germline CDR1 SGHRS, CDR2 YFSETQ. Trimming cost V 0 bases and J 2 bases; bases outside gene matches: 8. CDR3 length equals 16 residues. CDR3 in DNA: TGCGCCAGCAGCTTGGGTCCTCGGGGGGTAACCTACGAGCAGTACTTC. Translated: CASSLGPRGVTYEQYF. Full variable domain (remainder filled in from reference TRBV5-1 and TRBJ2-7): KAGVTQTPRYLIKTRGQQVTLSCSPISGHRSVSWYQQTPGQGLQFLFEYFSETQRNKGNFPGRFSGRQFSNSRSEMNVSTLELGDSALYLCASSLGPRGVTYEQYFGPGTRLTVT.

The rearrangement joins TRBV5-6 to TRBJ2-2; tentatively, D is TRBD2 (6 bases). Germline V CDR1 and CDR2: SGHDT, YYEEEE. Between the trimmed V and J ends, which lost 5 bases and 6 bases, there was a span of 14 bases. The CDR3 consists of 14 residues. CDR3 protein: CASSSTRSAGELFF. The DNA for the CDR3 is TGTGCCAGCAGTTCGACTAGATCGGCCGGGGAGCTGTTTTTT.

The chain employs TRBV6-1 and TRBJ2-7; 11 bases agree with TRBD1. Germline CDR1 is MNHNS and CDR2 is SASEGT. This CDR3 has 16 residues. With V trimmed by 4 bases and J by 6 bases, 11 bases remained unmatched. The CDR3 coding sequence is TGTGCCAGCAGTGTCAGACTAGGGACAGGGGGGCCCGAGCAGTACTTC. Amino acids: CASSVRLGTGGPEQYF.

The V gene is TRBV19, the J gene TRBJ1-6; D may be TRBD1 (5 bases). V was pared by 4 bases and J by 0 bases, with 10 bases between. In germline, CDR1 is LNHDA, CDR2 SQIVND (reference sequence). The CDR3 totals 16 residues. CDR3: CASSSGGNSYNSPLHF. The CDR3 DNA is TGTGCCAGTAGTAGCGGGGGGAACTCCTATAATTCACCCCTCCACTTT.